This T cell receptor (beta chain) was retrieved from a study of OX40 agonist ivuxolimab in advanced cancers. Study summary: Dose-escalation patients' cancers were hepatocellular carcinoma, melanoma, renal cell or head and neck cancer.

CDR1 and CDR2 from the germline V gene are SGHNT and YYREEE (reference sequence). The CDR3 contains 12 residues. The V end lost 4 bases, the J end lost 5 bases, and 10 bases lay between the germline ends. Sequencing used immunoSEQ multiplex PCR; TCRdb keeps in-frame clones, though not all of them. The sample yields 85,000 to 100,000 clones, around 85% seen once. This sequence was found in an adult with an advanced solid tumor such as melanoma, head and neck, liver or kidney cancer. Sample: CD4+ or CD8+ T cells sorted from blood, taken in a trial of the OX40 agonist ivuxolimab. The rearrangement uses TRBV5-4 and TRBJ2-7, with D possibly TRBD2 on 6 matching bases. CDR3 bases: TGTGCCAGCAGCGACACTAGCAACGAGCAGTACTTC. This translates into CASSDTSNEQYF.